This entry features one T cell receptor beta chain sequence. Its antigen is not identified. Reverse transcription of all isolated RNA meant that expressed TCRB transcripts were sequenced. The protocol was immunoSEQ multiplex PCR, while the TCRdb copy is restricted to in-frame clones and leaves out a portion. The sample includes 300,000 to 450,000 clones, roughly 13% of them seen just once. The sample originates from a study of beta chain features in type 1 diabetes. Study background: Summed over all samples, the examined sorted cells came to 100 million to 130 million. Findings and caveats of the study: The naive, central memory and Treg TCRB repertoires showed an apparent similarity that was greater among patients than among healthy donors. In type 1 diabetes patients, VDJ junctions had fewer insertions; deletions at these junctions were more frequent. Shorter TCRB CDR3s, moderately but significantly so, marked every one of the four CD4+ subsets in Type 1 diabetes patients.

The receptor's source is a man aged 18 to 29 in good health. The sequencing input was naive CD4+ T cells from blood.

The CDR3 protein is CASSLPRKNRGGPLLAYEQYF. Here the CDR3 DNA reads TGCGCCAGCAGCCTACCGAGGAAAAACAGGGGGGGGCCTCTCCTTGCCTACGAGCAGTACTTC. The V gene is TRBV5-1, the J gene TRBJ2-7, with a weak D call TRBD1 (8 bases). Germline CDR1 is SGHRS and CDR2 is YFSETQ. V dropped 4 bases and J dropped 2 bases, with 34 bases sitting between them. There are 21 residues in the CDR3. Combining the CDR3 with reference TRBV5-1 and TRBJ2-7 gives the whole variable domain KAGVTQTPRYLIKTRGQQVTLSCSPISGHRSVSWYQQTPGQGLQFLFEYFSETQRNKGNFPGRFSGRQFSNSRSEMNVSTLELGDSALYLCASSLPRKNRGGPLLAYEQYFGPGTRLTVT.